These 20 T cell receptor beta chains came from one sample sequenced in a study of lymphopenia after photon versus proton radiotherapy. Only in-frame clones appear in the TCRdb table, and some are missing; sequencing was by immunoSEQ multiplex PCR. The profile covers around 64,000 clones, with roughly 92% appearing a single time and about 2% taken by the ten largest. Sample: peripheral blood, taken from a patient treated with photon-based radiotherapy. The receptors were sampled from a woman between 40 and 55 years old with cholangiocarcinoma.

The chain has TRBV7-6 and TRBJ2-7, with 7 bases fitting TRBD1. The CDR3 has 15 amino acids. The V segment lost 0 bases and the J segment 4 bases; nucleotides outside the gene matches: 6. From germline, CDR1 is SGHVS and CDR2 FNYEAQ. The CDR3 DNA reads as TGTGCCAGCAGCTTAGCCGAGGGGGCGGGTTACGAGCAGTACTTC. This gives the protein CASSLAEGAGYEQYF.

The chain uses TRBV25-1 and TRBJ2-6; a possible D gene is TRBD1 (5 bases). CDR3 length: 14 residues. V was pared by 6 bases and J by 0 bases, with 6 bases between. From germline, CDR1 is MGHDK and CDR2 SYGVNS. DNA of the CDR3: TGTGCCAGCAGCGACAGCTCTGGGGCCAACGTCCTGACTTTC. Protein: CASSDSSGANVLTF.

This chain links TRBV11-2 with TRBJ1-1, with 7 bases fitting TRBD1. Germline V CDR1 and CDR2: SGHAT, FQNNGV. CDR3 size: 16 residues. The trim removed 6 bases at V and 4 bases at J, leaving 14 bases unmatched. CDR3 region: CASSSYGQGGRTEAFF. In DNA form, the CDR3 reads TGTGCCAGCAGTTCCTACGGCCAGGGGGGGCGCACTGAAGCTTTCTTT.

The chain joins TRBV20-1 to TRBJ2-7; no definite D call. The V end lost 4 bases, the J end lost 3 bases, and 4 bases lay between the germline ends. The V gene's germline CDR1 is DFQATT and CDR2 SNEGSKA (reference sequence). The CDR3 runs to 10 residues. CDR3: CSANRYEQYF. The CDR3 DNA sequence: TGCAGTGCTAACCGCTACGAGCAGTACTTC.

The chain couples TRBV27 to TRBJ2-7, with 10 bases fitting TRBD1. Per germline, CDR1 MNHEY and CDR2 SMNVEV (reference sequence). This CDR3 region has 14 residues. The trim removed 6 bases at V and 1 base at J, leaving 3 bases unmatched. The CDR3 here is CASRGTGESYEQYF. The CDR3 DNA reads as TGTGCCAGCAGGGGGACAGGGGAGTCCTACGAGCAGTACTTC.

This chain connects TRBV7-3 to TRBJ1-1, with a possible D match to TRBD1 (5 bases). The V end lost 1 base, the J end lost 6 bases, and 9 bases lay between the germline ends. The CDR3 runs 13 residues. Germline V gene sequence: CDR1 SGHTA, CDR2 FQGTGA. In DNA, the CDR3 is TGTGCCAGCAGCTTAAGTTGGGGCGCTGAAGCTTTCTTT. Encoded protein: CASSLSWGAEAFF.

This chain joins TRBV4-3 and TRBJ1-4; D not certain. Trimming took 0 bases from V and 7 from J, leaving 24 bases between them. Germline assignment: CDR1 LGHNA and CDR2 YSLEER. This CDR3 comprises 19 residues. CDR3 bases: TGCGCCAGCAGCCAAGAGGGCCATACGGTCCTCAGCAAGGGTGAAAAACTGTTTTTT. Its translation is CASSQEGHTVLSKGEKLFF.

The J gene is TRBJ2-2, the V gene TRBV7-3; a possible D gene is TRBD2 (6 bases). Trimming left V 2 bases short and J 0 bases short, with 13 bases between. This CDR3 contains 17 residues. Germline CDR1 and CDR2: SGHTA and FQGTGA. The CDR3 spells CASSLVAASANTGELFF. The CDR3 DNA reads TGTGCCAGCAGCTTAGTCGCGGCTAGCGCGAACACCGGGGAGCTGTTTTTT.

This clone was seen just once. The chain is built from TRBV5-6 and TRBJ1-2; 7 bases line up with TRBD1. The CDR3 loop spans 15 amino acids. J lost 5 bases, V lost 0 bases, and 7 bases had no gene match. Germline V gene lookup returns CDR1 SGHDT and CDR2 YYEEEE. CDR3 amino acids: CASSLVGRGAYGYTF. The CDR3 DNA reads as TGTGCCAGCAGCTTGGTGGGCAGGGGGGCATATGGCTACACCTTC.

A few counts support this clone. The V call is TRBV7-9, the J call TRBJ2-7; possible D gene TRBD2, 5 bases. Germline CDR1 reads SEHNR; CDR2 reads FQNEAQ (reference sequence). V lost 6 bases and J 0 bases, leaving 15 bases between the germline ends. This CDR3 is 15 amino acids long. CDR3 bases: TGTGCCAGCAGTTTGGCTTCGGGAAACTCCTACGAGCAGTACTTC. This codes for CASSLASGNSYEQYF.

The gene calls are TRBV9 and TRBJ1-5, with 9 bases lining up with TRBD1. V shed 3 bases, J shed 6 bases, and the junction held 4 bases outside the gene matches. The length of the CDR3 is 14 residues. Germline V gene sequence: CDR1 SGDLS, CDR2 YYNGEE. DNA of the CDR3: TGTGCCAGCAGCGGAGACAGGGGGGGTCAGCCCCAGCATTTT. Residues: CASSGDRGGQPQHF. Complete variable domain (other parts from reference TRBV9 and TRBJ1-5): DSGVTQTPKHLITATGQRVTLRCSPRSGDLSVYWYQQSLDQGLQFLIQYYNGEERAKGNILERFSAQQFPDLHSELNLSSLELGDSALYFCASSGDRGGQPQHFGDGTRLSIL.

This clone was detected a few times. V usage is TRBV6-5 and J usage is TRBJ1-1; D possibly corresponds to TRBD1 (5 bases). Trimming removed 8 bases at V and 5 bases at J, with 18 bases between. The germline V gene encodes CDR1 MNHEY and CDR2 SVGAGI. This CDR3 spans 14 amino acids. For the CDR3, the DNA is TGTGCCAGCCACGCCCGTGGGAGGGGAACTGAAGCTTTCTTT. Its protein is CASHARGRGTEAFF.

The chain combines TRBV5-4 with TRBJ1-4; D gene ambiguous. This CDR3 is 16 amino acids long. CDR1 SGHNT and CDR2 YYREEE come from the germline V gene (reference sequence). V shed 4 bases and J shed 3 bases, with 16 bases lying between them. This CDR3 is CASSPDLAGSNEKLFF. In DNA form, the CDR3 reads TGTGCCAGCAGCCCTGATTTGGCAGGTTCTAATGAAAAACTGTTTTTT.

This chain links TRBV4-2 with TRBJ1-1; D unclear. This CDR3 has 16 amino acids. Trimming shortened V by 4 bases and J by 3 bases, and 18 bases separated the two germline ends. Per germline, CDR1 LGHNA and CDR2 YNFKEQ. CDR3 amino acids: CASSPLGVPKDTEAFF. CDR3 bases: TGTGCCAGCAGCCCCCTTGGTGTTCCCAAGGACACTGAAGCTTTCTTT.

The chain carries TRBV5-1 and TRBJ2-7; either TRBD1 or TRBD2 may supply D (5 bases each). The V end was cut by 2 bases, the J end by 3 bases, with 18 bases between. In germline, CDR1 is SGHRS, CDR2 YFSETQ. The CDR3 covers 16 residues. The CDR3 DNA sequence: TGCGCCAGCAGCTTTGGGACCCCCATTTCCAACTACGAGCAGTACTTC. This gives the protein CASSFGTPISNYEQYF.

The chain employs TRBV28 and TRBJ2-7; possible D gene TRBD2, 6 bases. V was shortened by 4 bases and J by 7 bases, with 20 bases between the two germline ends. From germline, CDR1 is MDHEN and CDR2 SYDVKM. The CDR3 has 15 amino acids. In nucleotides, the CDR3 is TGTGCCAGCAGTTACTCCGGGAGTTTATCGCGGGAGCAGTACTTC. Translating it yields CASSYSGSLSREQYF.

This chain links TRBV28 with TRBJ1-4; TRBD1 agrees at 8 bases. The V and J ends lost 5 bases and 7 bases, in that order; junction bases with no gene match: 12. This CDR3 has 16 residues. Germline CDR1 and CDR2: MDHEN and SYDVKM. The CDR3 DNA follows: TGTGCCAGCAGTCCGGGACAGGAGGGGTTCAGTGAAAAACTGTTTTTT. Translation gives CASSPGQEGFSEKLFF. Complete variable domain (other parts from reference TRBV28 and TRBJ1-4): DVKVTQSSRYLVKRTGEKVFLECVQDMDHENMFWYRQDPGLGLRLIYFSYDVKMKEKGDIPEGYSVSREKKERFSLILESASTNQTSMYLCASSPGQEGFSEKLFFGSGTQLSVL.

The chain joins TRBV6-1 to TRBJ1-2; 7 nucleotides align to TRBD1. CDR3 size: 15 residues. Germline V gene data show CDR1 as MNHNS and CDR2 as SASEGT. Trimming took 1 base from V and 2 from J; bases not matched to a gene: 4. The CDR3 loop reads CASSEERGRNYGYTF. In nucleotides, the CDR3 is TGTGCCAGCAGTGAAGAGAGGGGGCGGAACTATGGCTACACCTTC.

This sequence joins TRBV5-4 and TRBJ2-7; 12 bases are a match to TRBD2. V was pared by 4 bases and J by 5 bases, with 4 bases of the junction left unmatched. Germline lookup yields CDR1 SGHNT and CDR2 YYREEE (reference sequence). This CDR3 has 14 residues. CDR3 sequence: CASSRTSGRNEQYF. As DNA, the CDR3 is TGTGCCAGCAGCCGCACTAGCGGGAGGAACGAGCAGTACTTC.

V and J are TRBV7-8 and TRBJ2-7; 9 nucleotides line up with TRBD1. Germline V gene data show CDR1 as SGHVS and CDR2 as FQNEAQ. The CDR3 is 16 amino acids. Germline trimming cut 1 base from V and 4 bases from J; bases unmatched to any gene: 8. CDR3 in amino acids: CASSLGTGADGYEQYF. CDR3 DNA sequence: TGTGCCAGCAGCTTAGGGACAGGGGCAGATGGGTACGAGCAGTACTTC. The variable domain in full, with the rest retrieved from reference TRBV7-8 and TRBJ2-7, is GAGVSQSPRYKVAKRGQDVALRCDPISGHVSLFWYQQALGQGPEFLTYFQNEAQLDKSGLPSDRFFAERPEGSVSTLKIQRTQQEDSAVYLCASSLGTGADGYEQYFGPGTRLTVT.